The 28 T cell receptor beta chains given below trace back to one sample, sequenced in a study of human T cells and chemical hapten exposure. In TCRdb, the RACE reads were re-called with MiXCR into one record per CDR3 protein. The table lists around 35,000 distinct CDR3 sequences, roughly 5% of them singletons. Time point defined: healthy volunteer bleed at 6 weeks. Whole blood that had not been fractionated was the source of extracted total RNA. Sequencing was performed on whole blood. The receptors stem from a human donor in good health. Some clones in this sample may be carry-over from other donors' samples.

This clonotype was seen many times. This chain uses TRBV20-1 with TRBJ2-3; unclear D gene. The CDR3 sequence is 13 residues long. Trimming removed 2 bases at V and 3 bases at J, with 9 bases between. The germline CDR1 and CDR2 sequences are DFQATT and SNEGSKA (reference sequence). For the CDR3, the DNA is TGCAGTGCTAGAACGCCGGTAACAGATACGCAGTATTTT. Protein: CSARTPVTDTQYF.

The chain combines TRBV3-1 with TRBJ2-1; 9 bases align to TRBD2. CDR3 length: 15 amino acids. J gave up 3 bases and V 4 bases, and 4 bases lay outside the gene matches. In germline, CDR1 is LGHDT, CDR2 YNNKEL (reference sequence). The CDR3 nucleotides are TGTGCCAGCAGCCGATTTAGCGGGGGCTACAATGAGCAGTTCTTC. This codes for CASSRFSGGYNEQFF.

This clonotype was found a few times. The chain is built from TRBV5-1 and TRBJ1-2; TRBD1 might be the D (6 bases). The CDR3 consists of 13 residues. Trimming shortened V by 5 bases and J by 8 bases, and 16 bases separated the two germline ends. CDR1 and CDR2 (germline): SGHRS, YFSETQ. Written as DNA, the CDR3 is TGCGCCAGCAGAAACAGGGCCTCCTTCGGCTACACCTTC. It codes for CASRNRASFGYTF.

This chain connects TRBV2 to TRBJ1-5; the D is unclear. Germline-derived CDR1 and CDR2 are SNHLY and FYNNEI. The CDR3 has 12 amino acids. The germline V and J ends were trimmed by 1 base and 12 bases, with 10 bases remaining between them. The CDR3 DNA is TGTGCCAGCAGTGAAGAGGTCCGGCTCCAGCATTTT. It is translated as CASSEEVRLQHF.

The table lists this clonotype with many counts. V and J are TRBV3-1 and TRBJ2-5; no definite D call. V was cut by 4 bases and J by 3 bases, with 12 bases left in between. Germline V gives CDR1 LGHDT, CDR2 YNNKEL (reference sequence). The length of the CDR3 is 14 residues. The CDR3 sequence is CASSLEAREETQYF. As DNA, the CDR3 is TGTGCCAGCAGCCTTGAGGCCCGGGAAGAGACCCAGTACTTC.

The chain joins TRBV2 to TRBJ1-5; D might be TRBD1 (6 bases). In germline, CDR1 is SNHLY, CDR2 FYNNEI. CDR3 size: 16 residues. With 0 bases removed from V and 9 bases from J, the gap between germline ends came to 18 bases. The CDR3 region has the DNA TGTGCCAGCAGTGAAGCCTCGGACAGCCTGGGTAGGCCCCAGCATTTT. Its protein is CASSEASDSLGRPQHF.

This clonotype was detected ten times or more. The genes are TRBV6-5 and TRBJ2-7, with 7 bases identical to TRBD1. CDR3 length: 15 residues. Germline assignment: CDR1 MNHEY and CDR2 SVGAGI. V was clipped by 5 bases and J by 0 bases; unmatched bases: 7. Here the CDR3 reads CASSKTGDGSYEQYF. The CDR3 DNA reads TGTGCCAGCAGTAAAACAGGGGACGGCTCCTACGAGCAGTACTTC.

The CDR3 DNA reads as TGCGCCAGCAGCCAAGATAATGTTATCCTAGGGGACACTGAAGCTTTCTTT. Encoded protein: CASSQDNVILGDTEAFF. The V call is TRBV4-1, the J call TRBJ1-1, with D possibly TRBD1 on 5 matching bases. Germline V gene sequence: CDR1 MGHRA, CDR2 YSYEKL. The CDR3 sequence is 17 residues long. V gave up 0 bases and J gave up 3 bases, with 17 bases separating them.

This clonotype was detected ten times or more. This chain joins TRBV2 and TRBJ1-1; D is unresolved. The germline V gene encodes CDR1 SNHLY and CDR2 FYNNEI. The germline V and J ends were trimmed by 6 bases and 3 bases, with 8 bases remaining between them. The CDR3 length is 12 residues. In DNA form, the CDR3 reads TGTGCCAGCAGCTTCGGGGACACTGAAGCTTTCTTT. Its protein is CASSFGDTEAFF.

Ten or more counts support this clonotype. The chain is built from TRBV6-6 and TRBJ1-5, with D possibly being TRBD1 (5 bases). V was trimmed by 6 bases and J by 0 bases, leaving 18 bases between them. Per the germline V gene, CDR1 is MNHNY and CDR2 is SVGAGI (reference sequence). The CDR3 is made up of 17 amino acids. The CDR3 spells CASSPYQDIYSNQPQHF. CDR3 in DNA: TGTGCCAGCAGCCCCTATCAGGACATTTATAGCAATCAGCCCCAGCATTTT.

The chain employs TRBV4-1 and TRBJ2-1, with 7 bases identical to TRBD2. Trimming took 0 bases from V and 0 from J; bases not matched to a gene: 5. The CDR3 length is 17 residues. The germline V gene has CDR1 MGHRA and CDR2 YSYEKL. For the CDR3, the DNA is TGCGCCAGCAGCCAAGACGGAGGCGGGGGCTCCTACAATGAGCAGTTCTTC. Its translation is CASSQDGGGGSYNEQFF.

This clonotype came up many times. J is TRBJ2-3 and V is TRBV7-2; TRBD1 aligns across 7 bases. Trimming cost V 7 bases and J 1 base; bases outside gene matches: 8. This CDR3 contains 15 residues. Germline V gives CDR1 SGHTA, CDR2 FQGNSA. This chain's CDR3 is CASKNRGQRTDTQYF. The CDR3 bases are TGTGCCAGCAAAAATAGGGGACAGCGCACAGATACGCAGTATTTT.

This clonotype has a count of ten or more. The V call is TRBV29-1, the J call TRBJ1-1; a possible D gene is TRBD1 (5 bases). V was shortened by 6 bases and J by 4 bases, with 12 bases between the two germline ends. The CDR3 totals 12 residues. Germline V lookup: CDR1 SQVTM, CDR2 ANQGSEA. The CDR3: CSVRDSGTEAFF. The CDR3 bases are TGCAGCGTCAGGGATTCGGGCACTGAAGCTTTCTTT.

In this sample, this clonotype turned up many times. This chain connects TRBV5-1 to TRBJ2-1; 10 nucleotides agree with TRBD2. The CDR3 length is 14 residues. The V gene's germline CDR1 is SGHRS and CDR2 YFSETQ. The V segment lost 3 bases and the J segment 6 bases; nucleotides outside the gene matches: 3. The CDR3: CASSWLAGGNEQFF. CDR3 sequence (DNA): TGCGCCAGCAGCTGGTTAGCGGGGGGCAATGAGCAGTTCTTC.

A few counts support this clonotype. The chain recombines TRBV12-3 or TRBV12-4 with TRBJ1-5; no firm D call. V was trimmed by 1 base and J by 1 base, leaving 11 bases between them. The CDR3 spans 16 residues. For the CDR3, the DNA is TGTGCCAGCAGTTTAGGTCGGGAGCTGAGCAATCAGCCCCAGCATTTT. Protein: CASSLGRELSNQPQHF.

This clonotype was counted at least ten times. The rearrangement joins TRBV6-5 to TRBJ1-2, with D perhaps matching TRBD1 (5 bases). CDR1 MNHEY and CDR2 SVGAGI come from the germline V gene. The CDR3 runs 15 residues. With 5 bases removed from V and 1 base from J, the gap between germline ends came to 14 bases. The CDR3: CASSLSGTVNYGYTF. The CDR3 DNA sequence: TGTGCCAGCAGTCTGTCCGGGACGGTTAACTATGGCTACACCTTC.

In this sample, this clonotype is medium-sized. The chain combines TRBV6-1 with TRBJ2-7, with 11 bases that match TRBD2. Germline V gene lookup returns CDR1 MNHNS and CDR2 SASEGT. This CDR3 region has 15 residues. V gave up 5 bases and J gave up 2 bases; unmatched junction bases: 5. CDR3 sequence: CASSPLAGGPYEQYF. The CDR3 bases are TGTGCCAGCAGTCCGCTAGCGGGGGGTCCCTACGAGCAGTACTTC.

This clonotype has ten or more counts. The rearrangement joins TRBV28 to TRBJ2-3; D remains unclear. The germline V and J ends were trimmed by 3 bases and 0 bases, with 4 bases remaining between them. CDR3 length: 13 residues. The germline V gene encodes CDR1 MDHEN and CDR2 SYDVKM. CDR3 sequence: CASSFASTDTQYF. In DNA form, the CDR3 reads TGTGCCAGCAGTTTTGCTAGCACAGATACGCAGTATTTT.

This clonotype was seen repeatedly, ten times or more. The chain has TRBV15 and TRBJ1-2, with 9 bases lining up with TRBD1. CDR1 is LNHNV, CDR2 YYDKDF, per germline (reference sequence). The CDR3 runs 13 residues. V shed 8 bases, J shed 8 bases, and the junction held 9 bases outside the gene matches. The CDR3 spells CATRLQGAQGYTF. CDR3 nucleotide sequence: TGTGCCACCCGGCTACAGGGGGCGCAGGGCTACACCTTC.

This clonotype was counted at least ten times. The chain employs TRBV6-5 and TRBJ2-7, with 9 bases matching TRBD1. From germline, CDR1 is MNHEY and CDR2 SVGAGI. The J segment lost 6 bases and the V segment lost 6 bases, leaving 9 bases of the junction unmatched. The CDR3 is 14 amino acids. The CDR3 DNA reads TGTGCCAGCAGATGGGGGACAGGGCACGTCGAGCAGTACTTC. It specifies CASRWGTGHVEQYF.

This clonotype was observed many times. CDR3 nucleotide sequence: TGCGCCAGCAGCCCGGAGACAGGGGGCGCCTATGGCTACACCTTC. It specifies CASSPETGGAYGYTF. The V call is TRBV4-3, the J call TRBJ1-2; 10 bases fit TRBD1. Looked up from germline, CDR1 is LGHNA and CDR2 is YSLEER. J gave up 4 bases and V 4 bases, and 6 bases lay outside the gene matches. CDR3 length equals 15 residues.

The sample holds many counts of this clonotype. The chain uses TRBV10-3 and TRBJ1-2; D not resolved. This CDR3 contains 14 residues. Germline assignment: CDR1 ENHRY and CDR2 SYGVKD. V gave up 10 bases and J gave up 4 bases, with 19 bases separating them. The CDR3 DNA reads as TGTGCCACCCCCTCAGGAAGTATAGCCTATGGCTACACCTTC. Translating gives CATPSGSIAYGYTF.

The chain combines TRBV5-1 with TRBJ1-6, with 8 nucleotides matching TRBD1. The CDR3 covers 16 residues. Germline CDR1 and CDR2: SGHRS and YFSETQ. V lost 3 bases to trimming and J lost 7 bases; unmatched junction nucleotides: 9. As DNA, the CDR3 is TGCGCCAGCAGCTCCCAGCCCGGACAGGGCAATTCACCCCTCCACTTT. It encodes CASSSQPGQGNSPLHF.

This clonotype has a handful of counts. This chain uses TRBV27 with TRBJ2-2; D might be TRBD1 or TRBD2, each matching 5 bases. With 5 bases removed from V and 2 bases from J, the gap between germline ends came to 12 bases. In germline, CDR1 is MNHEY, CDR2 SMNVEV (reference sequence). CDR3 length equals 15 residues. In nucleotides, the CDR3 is TGTGCCAGCAGTCCATTCGGGACCAACACCGGGGAGCTGTTTTTT. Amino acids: CASSPFGTNTGELFF.

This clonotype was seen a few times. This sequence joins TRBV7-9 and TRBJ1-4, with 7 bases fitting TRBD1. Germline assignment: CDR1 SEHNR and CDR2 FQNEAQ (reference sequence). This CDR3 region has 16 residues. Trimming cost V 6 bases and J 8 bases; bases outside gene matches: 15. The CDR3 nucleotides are TGTGCCAGCAGACCCTTAACAGGGGCCCTAGGGGAAAAACTGTTTTTT. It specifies CASRPLTGALGEKLFF.

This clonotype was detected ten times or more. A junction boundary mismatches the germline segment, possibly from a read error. For the CDR3, the DNA is TGTGCCAGCGGCTTCCCCTCGACATTCTCTGGAAACACCATATATTTT. Translation: CASGFPSTFSGNTIYF. The chain combines TRBV7-9 with TRBJ1-3; the D is unclear. The germline V gene has CDR1 SEHNR and CDR2 FQNEAQ (reference sequence). The CDR3 is made up of 16 amino acids.

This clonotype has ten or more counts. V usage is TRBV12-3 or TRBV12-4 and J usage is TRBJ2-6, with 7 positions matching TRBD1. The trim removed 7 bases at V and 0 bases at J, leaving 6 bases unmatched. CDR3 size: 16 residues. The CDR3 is CASTRDRSSGANVLTF. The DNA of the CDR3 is TGTGCCAGCACCCGGGACAGATCCTCTGGGGCCAACGTCCTGACTTTC.

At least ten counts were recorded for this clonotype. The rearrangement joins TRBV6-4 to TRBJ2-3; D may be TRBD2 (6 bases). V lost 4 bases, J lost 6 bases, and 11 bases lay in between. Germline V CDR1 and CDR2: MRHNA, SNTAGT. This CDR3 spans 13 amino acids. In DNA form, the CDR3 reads TGTGCCAGCAGTGCGGGAGAGAGGGATACGCAGTATTTT. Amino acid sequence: CASSAGERDTQYF.